The rows below give T cell receptor beta chains drawn from one sample of a study of CXCR3-negative and CXCR3-positive naive CD8 T cells. TCRdb re-called the 5' RACE reads and shows each CDR3 protein once, DNA omitted. The sample has tens of thousands of distinct CDR3 sequences. Sequenced input: naive CXCR3+ CD8+ T cells from blood. The receptors here all came from a human donor in good health. Some clones in this sample may be carry-over from other donors' samples. The CDR3 runs from the conserved cysteine through the conserved F or W. Only part of the rows carry a size: once, few, many, or a class if the clone is expanded.

j_gene: TRBJ2-3
v_gene: TRBV5-1
abundance: -
CDR3aa: CASSLRPSNGMLDTQYF

j_gene: TRBJ1-3
v_gene: TRBV28
abundance: -
CDR3aa: CASSLTPREPGNTIYF

j_gene: TRBJ2-1
v_gene: TRBV29-1
abundance: -
CDR3aa: CSVGSGSGNEQFF

j_gene: TRBJ1-5
v_gene: TRBV6-2/TRBV6-3
abundance: -
CDR3aa: CASGPLWGEVQPQHF

j_gene: TRBJ1-3
v_gene: TRBV14
abundance: -
CDR3aa: CASSQEGQDAFPPLSGNTIYF

j_gene: TRBJ2-7
v_gene: TRBV4-2
abundance: -
CDR3aa: CASSQDWGAINEQYF

j_gene: TRBJ2-1
v_gene: TRBV7-9
abundance: -
CDR3aa: CASSPPGGECFF

j_gene: TRBJ2-3
v_gene: TRBV7-6
abundance: -
CDR3aa: CASSQGREDTQYF

j_gene: TRBJ2-5
v_gene: TRBV10-3
abundance: -
CDR3aa: CAIMAPGAGETQYF

j_gene: TRBJ2-3
v_gene: TRBV25-1
abundance: -
CDR3aa: CASSELGGNTDTQYF

j_gene: TRBJ1-1
v_gene: TRBV4-1
abundance: -
CDR3aa: CASSQEPGVTEAFF

j_gene: TRBJ1-1
v_gene: TRBV29-1
abundance: -
CDR3aa: CSVEMPSEAFF

j_gene: TRBJ1-3
v_gene: TRBV7-6
abundance: -
CDR3aa: CASSSDTSEGNTIYF

j_gene: TRBJ2-5
v_gene: TRBV12-3/TRBV12-4
abundance: -
CDR3aa: CASSLTRDGGQQTQYF

j_gene: TRBJ1-1
v_gene: TRBV18
abundance: -
CDR3aa: CASSPPIKPGQGLNTEAFF

j_gene: TRBJ1-1
v_gene: TRBV29-1
abundance: -
CDR3aa: CSVRAPRDTEALF

j_gene: TRBJ1-2
v_gene: TRBV10-3
abundance: medium-sized
CDR3aa: CAISEEAEGYTF

j_gene: TRBJ2-7
v_gene: TRBV4-3
abundance: -
CDR3aa: CASSLDRAYEQYF

j_gene: TRBJ1-3
v_gene: TRBV7-6
abundance: -
CDR3aa: CASSSGASSGNTIYF

j_gene: TRBJ2-1
v_gene: TRBV29-1
abundance: -
CDR3aa: CSVEHAYNEQFF

j_gene: TRBJ2-1
v_gene: TRBV12-3/TRBV12-4
abundance: -
CDR3aa: CASSPPGTATSYNEQFF

j_gene: TRBJ2-7
v_gene: TRBV6-2/TRBV6-3
abundance: -
CDR3aa: CASSRIPGRSPYEQYF

j_gene: TRBJ1-4
v_gene: TRBV20-1
abundance: -
CDR3aa: CSALDRGLNEKLFF

j_gene: TRBJ1-3
v_gene: TRBV7-9
abundance: -
CDR3aa: CASSSLSSGNTIYF

j_gene: TRBJ1-1
v_gene: TRBV6-5
abundance: -
CDR3aa: CASDMFFTGTNTEAFF

j_gene: TRBJ2-6
v_gene: TRBV25-1
abundance: -
CDR3aa: CASSGGGLVSGANVLTF

j_gene: TRBJ2-5
v_gene: TRBV3-1
abundance: -
CDR3aa: CASSLLAGLETQYF

j_gene: TRBJ1-1
v_gene: TRBV10-3
abundance: -
CDR3aa: CASQNEANTEAFF

j_gene: TRBJ1-4
v_gene: TRBV19
abundance: -
CDR3aa: CASSRVPEKLFF

j_gene: TRBJ2-7
v_gene: TRBV5-1
abundance: -
CDR3aa: CASSGGAYEQHF

j_gene: TRBJ2-1
v_gene: TRBV19
abundance: -
CDR3aa: CASSILAGGPLDEQFF

j_gene: TRBJ2-7
v_gene: TRBV7-6
abundance: -
CDR3aa: CASSRDRGYEQHF

j_gene: TRBJ2-1
v_gene: TRBV20-1
abundance: -
CDR3aa: CSARSGDLYNEQFF

j_gene: TRBJ1-1
v_gene: TRBV9
abundance: -
CDR3aa: CASSAQTGGTEAFF

j_gene: TRBJ2-2
v_gene: TRBV29-1
abundance: medium-sized
CDR3aa: CSVETGSFAGELFF

j_gene: TRBJ2-2
v_gene: TRBV29-1
abundance: -
CDR3aa: CSVATSLDRELFF

j_gene: TRBJ2-7
v_gene: TRBV29-1
abundance: -
CDR3aa: CSVGLDNTYEQYF

j_gene: TRBJ2-3
v_gene: TRBV6-2/TRBV6-3
abundance: -
CDR3aa: CASSYSTLAGVPDTQYF

j_gene: TRBJ2-7
v_gene: TRBV21-1
abundance: -
CDR3aa: CASSKACRQEPYEQYF

j_gene: TRBJ2-7
v_gene: TRBV7-3
abundance: -
CDR3aa: CASSPTSGGTYEQYF

j_gene: TRBJ2-1
v_gene: TRBV19
abundance: -
CDR3aa: CASSSFYNKQFF

j_gene: TRBJ1-4
v_gene: TRBV27
abundance: -
CDR3aa: CASRPGATNEKLFF

j_gene: TRBJ2-1
v_gene: TRBV7-3
abundance: -
CDR3aa: CASSLDSSNEQFF

j_gene: TRBJ1-2
v_gene: TRBV7-8
abundance: -
CDR3aa: CASSFSRTNSNYGYTF

j_gene: TRBJ2-7
v_gene: TRBV29-1
abundance: -
CDR3aa: CSVEGGGLAEQYF

j_gene: TRBJ2-1
v_gene: TRBV29-1
abundance: -
CDR3aa: CSVEAAGLENNEQFF

j_gene: TRBJ1-6
v_gene: TRBV13
abundance: -
CDR3aa: CASSPSLSEPGVLLHF

j_gene: TRBJ2-5
v_gene: TRBV6-5
abundance: -
CDR3aa: CASSLVSRETQYF

j_gene: TRBJ2-3
v_gene: TRBV24-1
abundance: -
CDR3aa: CATSDPLAGATDTQYF

j_gene: TRBJ2-1
v_gene: TRBV5-1
abundance: -
CDR3aa: CASSFPRSEYNEQFF

j_gene: TRBJ2-1
v_gene: TRBV9
abundance: -
CDR3aa: CASSQGGPYNEQFF

j_gene: TRBJ2-3
v_gene: TRBV9
abundance: -
CDR3aa: CASSDNPGQGTDTQYF

j_gene: TRBJ1-6
v_gene: TRBV25-1
abundance: -
CDR3aa: CASRGWDGSPLHF

j_gene: TRBJ2-3
v_gene: TRBV27
abundance: -
CDR3aa: CASSFADTQYF

j_gene: TRBJ2-5
v_gene: TRBV6-2/TRBV6-3
abundance: -
CDR3aa: CASSYPTTELSRTQYF

j_gene: TRBJ2-7
v_gene: TRBV28
abundance: -
CDR3aa: CASSLLAGTVYEQYF

j_gene: TRBJ2-1
v_gene: TRBV6-2/TRBV6-3
abundance: -
CDR3aa: CAIKGGSYNEQFF

j_gene: TRBJ2-1
v_gene: TRBV4-3
abundance: -
CDR3aa: CASSQAWQGTLTRGNEQFF